The present T cell receptor (beta chain) was sequenced within a study of OX40 agonist ivuxolimab in advanced cancers. Here immunoSEQ multiplex PCR was the method, and the copy in TCRdb shows in-frame clones only, minus some. The table includes 30,000 to 40,000 clones, roughly 89% detected once. The germline V and J ends were trimmed by 5 bases and 4 bases, with 15 bases remaining between them. The CDR3 contains 15 residues. Germline V lookup: CDR1 MRHNA, CDR2 SNTAGT. In this sample, this clone turned up once. The sequenced sample was CD4+ or CD8+ T cells sorted from blood, obtained in a trial of the OX40 agonist ivuxolimab. The TCR comes from an adult with an advanced solid tumor such as melanoma, head and neck, liver or kidney cancer. This sequence joins TRBV6-4 and TRBJ2-1; no firm D call. In DNA form, the CDR3 reads TGTGCCAGCAGTCCCAATAATCAAAGGTACAATGAGCAGTTCTTC. It yields the protein CASSPNNQRYNEQFF.